This TCR beta chain originates from a study of shared clonotypes between healthy human individuals. Study conclusions and caveats: Unshared clonotypes carried lower generation probabilities than those common to all four donors.

Each subset's genomic DNA was split evenly across several immunoSEQ plates. Assay used: immunoSEQ multiplex PCR; TCRdb lists only in-frame clones, some missing. The repertoire holds 2 million to 3 million clones, with under 95% as singletons. CDR3 size: 12 residues. Looked up from germline, CDR1 is MDHEN and CDR2 is SYDVKM. With V trimmed by 3 bases and J by 9 bases, 1 base remained unmatched. Division of CD4+ cells produced a CD45RA+ naive subset and a CD45RA-negative memory subset. In the case of this clone: Antigen unknown.

This chain uses TRBV28 with TRBJ2-1; 8 nucleotides line up with TRBD2. The TCR sequence derives from a young man in good health. Some clones in this sample may be carry-over from other donors' samples. Sequencing was done on a sample of naive CD4+ T cells from PBMCs. Subset of the sample: CD45RA+ positively selected. CDR3 in amino acids: CASSLTSVEQFF. Here the CDR3 DNA reads TGTGCCAGCAGTTTGACTAGCGTTGAGCAGTTCTTC.